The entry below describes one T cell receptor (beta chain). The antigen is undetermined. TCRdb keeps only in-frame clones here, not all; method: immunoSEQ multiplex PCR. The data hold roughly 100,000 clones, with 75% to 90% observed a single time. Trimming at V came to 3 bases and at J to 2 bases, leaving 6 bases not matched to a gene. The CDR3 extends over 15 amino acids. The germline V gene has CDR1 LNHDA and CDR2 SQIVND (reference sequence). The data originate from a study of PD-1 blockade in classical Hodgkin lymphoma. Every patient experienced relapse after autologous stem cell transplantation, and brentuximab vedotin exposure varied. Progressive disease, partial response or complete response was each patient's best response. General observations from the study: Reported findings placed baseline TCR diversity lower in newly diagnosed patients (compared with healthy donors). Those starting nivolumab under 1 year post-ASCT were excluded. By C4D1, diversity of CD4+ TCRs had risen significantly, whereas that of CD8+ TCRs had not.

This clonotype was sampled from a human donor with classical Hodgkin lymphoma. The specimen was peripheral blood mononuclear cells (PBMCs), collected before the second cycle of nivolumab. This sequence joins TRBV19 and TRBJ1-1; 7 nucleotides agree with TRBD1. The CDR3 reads CASSIIGTANTEAFF. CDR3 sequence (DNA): TGTGCCAGTAGTATTATAGGGACAGCTAACACTGAAGCTTTCTTT.